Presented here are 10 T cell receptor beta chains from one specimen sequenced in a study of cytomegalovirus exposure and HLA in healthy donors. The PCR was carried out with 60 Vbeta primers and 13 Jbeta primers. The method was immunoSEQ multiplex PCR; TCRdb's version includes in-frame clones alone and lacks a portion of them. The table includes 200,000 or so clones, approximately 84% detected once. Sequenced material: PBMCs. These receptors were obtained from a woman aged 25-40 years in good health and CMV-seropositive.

CDR3 amino acids: CASSERGATYNEQFF. The CDR3, as DNA: TGCGCCAGCAGTGAGCGGGGGGCCACCTACAATGAGCAGTTCTTC. The chain employs TRBV10-2 and TRBJ2-1; the D gene is possibly TRBD2 (7 bases). V lost 2 bases and J 2 bases, leaving 10 bases between the germline ends. The length of the CDR3 is 15 residues. Germline V gene sequence: CDR1 WSHSY, CDR2 SAAADI.

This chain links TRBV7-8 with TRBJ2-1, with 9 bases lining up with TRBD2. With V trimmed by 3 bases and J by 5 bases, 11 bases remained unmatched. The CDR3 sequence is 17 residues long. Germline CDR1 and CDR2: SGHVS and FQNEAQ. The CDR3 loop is CASSLWVAGELNNEQFF. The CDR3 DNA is TGTGCCAGCAGCTTGTGGGTAGCGGGAGAACTAAACAATGAGCAGTTCTTC.

In nucleotides, the CDR3 is TGTGCCAGCAACCAGATCTCTGGAAACACCATATATTTT. Residues: CASNQISGNTIYF. V is TRBV2 and J is TRBJ1-3; no clear D. Germline CDR1 and CDR2: SNHLY and FYNNEI. This CDR3 is 13 amino acids long. V dropped 7 bases and J dropped 0 bases, with 7 bases sitting between them.

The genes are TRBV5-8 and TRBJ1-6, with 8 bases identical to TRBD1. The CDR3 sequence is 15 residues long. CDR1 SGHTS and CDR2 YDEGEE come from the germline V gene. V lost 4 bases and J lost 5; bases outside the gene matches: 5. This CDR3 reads CASSLRQGNNSPLHF. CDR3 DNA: TGTGCCAGCAGCCTAAGACAGGGGAATAATTCACCCCTCCACTTT.

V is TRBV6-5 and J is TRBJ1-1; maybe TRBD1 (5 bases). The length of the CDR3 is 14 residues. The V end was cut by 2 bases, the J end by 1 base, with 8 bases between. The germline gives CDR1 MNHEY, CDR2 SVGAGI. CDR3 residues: CASSYTRANTEAFF. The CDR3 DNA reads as TGTGCCAGCAGTTACACCAGGGCGAACACTGAAGCTTTCTTT.

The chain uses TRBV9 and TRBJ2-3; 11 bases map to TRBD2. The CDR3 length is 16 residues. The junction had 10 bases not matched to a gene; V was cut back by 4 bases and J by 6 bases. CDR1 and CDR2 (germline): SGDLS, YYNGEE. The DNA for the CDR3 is TGTGCCAGCAGCATCCTTAGCGGGGGGGCGGTGGATACGCAGTATTTT. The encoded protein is CASSILSGGAVDTQYF.

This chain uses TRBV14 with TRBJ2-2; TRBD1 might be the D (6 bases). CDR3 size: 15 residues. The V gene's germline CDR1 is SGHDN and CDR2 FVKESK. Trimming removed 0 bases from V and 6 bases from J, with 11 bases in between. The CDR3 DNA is TGTGCCAGCAGCCAAGAGGGGACATATCCCGGGGAGCTGTTTTTT. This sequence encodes CASSQEGTYPGELFF.

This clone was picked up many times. The DNA of the CDR3 is TGTGCCAGCTTCTCTAACGGACACTACGAGCAGTACTTC. The encoded protein is CASFSNGHYEQYF. The chain is built from TRBV6-5 and TRBJ2-7, with D maybe TRBD1 (5 bases). CDR1 MNHEY and CDR2 SVGAGI come from the germline V gene. The length of the CDR3 is 13 residues. Trimming took off 8 bases at V and 3 bases at J, with 14 bases between the two ends.

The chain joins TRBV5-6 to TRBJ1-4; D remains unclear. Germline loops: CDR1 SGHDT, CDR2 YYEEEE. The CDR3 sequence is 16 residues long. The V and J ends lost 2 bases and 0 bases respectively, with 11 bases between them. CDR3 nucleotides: TGTGCCAGCAGCTTTGTTCGCGGTGCAACTAATGAAAAACTGTTTTTT. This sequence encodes CASSFVRGATNEKLFF.

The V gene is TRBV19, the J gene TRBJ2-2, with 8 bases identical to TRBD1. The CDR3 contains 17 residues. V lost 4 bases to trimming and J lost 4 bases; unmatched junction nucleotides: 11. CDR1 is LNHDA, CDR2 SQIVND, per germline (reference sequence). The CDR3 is CASSTFGQGARTGELFF. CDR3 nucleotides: TGTGCCAGTAGTACGTTCGGGCAGGGGGCGCGCACCGGGGAGCTGTTTTTT.